This TCR beta chain was identified during a study of T-cell reconstitution after alpha-beta-depleted transplantation in children (dated by TCRdb to about 2016). The study in broad terms: Using TCR repertoire profiling, the study quantitatively followed how T-cell immune reconstitution unfolded in children after TCRalphabeta/CD19-depleted allogeneic hematopoietic cell transplantation. On the study overall, not on this receptor specifically: About two months after transplant, the apparently early recovery of alphabetaT-cell counts reportedly depended on just several hundred clones that had expanded rapidly and came from non-depleted graft cells. The high TCRbeta diversity at day 60 in some patients was ascribed to recipient T cells and intrathymic progenitors that had survived conditioning. Over subsequent months, a decline in hyperexpanded clone frequencies was noted, and after one year, T-cell counts and TCRbeta diversity were mostly ascribed to newly produced T cells.

Interpreted using the paper, the treatment or condition label stands for: allogeneic hematopoietic cell transplantation with graft depleted of TCRalphabeta T cells and CD19 B cells. The children who served as transplant recipients had been given grafts of TCRalphabeta/CD19-depleted allogeneic hematopoietic cells. This clonotype was found a few times. Its antigen is currently not known. Base-call qualities are not available, and no considerably larger clone is one nucleotide away. Receptor libraries were prepared by PCR. The listed sequencing device is Illumina HiSeq 2500. TCR libraries were prepared with molecular barcoding, using unique molecular identifiers to normalize TCRbeta repertoire quantification. In-frame beta chains were kept once TCRdb had trimmed the public reads at Q25 with fastp and called clones with MiXCR. Rows merge per CDR3 protein into single entries with the most common DNA and genes. In this sample the table shows fewer than 700,000 distinct CDR3 sequences, under 30% of which occur a single time. The ten most abundant clones make up roughly 14% of the sample.

The input for sequencing was PBMCs, mostly from graft donor cells, taken 360 days after TCRalphabeta/CD19-depleted stem cell transplant. This TCR came from a boy younger than two who had a stem cell transplant for acute myeloid leukemia, so the T cells may come from the graft donor.

The CDR3 protein sequence reads: CASSRFLGGSGTDTQYF. The nucleotide sequence is TGTGCCAGCAGTCGCTTCTTGGGCGGGTCCGGCACAGATACGCAGTATTTT. The V gene is TRBV6-1 and the J gene is TRBJ2-3; the D region possibly corresponds to TRBD2 (5 bases align). The CDR3 sequence holds 17 residues, the cysteine and phenylalanine included. The only DNA kept is the CDR3, 51 bases in frame from the first base. The germline V gene encodes CDR1 MNHNS and CDR2 SASEGT. The junction carries 19 bases between V and J, which are trimmed by 5 bases and 1 base respectively.